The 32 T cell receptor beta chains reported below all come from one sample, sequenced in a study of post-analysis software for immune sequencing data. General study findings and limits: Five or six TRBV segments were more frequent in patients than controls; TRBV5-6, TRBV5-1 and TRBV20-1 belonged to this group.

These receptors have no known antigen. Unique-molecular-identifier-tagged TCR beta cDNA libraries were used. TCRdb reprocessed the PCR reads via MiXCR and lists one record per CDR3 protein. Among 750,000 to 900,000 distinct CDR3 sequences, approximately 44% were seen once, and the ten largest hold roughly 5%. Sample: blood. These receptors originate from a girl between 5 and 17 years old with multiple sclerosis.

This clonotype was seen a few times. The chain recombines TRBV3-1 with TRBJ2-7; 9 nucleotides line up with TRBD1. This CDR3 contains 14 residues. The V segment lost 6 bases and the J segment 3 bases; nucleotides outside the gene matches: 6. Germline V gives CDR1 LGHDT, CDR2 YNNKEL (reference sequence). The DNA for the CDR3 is TGTGCCAGCAGTCCTACGGGACAGGGCTACGAGCAGTACTTC. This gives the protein CASSPTGQGYEQYF.

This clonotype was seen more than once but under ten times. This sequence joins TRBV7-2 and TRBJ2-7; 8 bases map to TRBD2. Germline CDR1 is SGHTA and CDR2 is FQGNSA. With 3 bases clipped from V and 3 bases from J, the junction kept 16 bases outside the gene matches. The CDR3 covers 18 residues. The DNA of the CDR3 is TGTGCCAGCAGCTTCCGCGCGACTTCAGCCAGCGGGAGCTACGAGCAGTACTTC. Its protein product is CASSFRATSASGSYEQYF.

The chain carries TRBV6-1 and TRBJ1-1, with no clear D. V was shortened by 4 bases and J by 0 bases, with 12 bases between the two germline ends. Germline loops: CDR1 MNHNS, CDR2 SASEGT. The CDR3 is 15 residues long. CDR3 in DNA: TGTGCCAGCAGTGCATTAAGTCGTATGAACACTGAAGCTTTCTTT. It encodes CASSALSRMNTEAFF.

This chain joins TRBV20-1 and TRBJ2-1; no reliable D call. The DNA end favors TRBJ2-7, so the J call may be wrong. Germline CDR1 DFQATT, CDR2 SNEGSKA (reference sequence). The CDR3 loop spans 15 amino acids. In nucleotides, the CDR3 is TGCAGTGCTAGAGATGCAGCGCACTCCTACAATGAGCAGTACTTC. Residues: CSARDAAHSYNEQYF.

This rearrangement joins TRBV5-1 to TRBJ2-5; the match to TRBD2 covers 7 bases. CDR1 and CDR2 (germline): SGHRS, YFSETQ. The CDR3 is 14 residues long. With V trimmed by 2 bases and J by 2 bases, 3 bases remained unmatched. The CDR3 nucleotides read TGCGCCAGCAGCTTTTGGCGGGAGCAAGAGACCCAGTACTTC. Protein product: CASSFWREQETQYF.

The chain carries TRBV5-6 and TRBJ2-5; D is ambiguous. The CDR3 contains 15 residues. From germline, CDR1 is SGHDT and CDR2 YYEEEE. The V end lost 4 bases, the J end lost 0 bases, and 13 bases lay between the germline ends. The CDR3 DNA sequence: TGTGCCAGCAGCCCGGGCGAGGCGGACCAAGAGACCCAGTACTTC. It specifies CASSPGEADQETQYF.

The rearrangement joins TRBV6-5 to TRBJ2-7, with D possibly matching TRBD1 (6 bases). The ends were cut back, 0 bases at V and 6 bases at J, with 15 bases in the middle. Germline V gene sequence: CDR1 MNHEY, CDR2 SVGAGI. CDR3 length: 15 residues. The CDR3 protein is CASSYSRYRAIEQYF. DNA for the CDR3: TGTGCCAGCAGTTACTCCCGGTACAGGGCTATCGAGCAGTACTTC.

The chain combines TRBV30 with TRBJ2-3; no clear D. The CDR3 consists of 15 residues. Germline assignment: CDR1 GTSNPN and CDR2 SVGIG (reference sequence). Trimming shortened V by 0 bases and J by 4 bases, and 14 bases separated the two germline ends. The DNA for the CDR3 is TGTGCCTGGAGTGTACGGAAGAAACGTTCAGATACGCAGTATTTT. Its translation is CAWSVRKKRSDTQYF.

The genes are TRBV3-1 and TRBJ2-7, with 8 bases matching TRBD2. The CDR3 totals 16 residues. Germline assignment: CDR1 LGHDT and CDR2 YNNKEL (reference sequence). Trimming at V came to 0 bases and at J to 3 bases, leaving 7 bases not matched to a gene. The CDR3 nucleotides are TGTGCCAGCAGCCAAGATCAGGCCCTAGCGGGCTACGAGCAGTACTTC. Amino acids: CASSQDQALAGYEQYF.

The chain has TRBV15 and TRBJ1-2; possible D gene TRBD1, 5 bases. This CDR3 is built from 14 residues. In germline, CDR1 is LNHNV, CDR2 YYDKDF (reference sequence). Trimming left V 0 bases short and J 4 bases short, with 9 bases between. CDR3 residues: CATSREVGPYGYTF. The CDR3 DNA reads TGTGCCACCAGCAGAGAGGTGGGACCCTATGGCTACACCTTC.

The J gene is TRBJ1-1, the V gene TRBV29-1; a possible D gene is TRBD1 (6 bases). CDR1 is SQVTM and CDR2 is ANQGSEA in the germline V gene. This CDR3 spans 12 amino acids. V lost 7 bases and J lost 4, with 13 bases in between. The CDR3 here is CSDRAGGTEAFF. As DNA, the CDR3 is TGCAGCGACAGGGCGGGGGGCACTGAAGCTTTCTTT.

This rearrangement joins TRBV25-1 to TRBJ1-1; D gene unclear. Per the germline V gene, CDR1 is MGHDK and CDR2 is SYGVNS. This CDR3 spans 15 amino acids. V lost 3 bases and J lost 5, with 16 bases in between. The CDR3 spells CASSDLVLGKTEAFF. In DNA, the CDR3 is TGTGCCAGCAGTGATTTAGTTTTGGGGAAAACTGAAGCTTTCTTT.

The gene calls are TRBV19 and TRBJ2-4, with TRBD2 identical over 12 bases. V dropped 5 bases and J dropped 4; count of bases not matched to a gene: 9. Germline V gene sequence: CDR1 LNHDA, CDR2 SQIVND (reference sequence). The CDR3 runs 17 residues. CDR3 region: CASSAVRLAGVKNIQYF. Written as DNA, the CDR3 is TGTGCCAGTAGTGCTGTCCGACTAGCGGGAGTTAAAAACATTCAGTACTTC. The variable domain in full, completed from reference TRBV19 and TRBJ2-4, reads DGGITQSPKYLFRKEGQNVTLSCEQNLNHDAMYWYRQDPGQGLRLIYYSQIVNDFQKGDIAEGYSVSREKKESFPLTVTSAQKNPTAFYLCASSAVRLAGVKNIQYFGAGTRLSVL.

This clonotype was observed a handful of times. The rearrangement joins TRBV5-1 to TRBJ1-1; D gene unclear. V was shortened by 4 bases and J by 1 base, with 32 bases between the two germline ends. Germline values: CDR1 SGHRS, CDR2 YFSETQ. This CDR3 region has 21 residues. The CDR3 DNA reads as TGCGCCAGCAGCCCCTCCGTATTGTCCGGGCAGGCCCTCTACCAGAACACTGAAGCTTTCTTT. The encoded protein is CASSPSVLSGQALYQNTEAFF.

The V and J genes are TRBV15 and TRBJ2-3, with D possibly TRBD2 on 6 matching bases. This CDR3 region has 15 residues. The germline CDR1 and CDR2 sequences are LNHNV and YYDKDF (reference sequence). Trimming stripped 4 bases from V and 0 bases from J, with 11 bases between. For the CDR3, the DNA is TGTGCCACCAGCAACGAGGAGGGGAGCACAGATACGCAGTATTTT. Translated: CATSNEEGSTDTQYF. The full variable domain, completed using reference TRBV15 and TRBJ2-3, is DAMVIQNPRYQVTQFGKPVTLSCSQTLNHNVMYWYQQKSSQAPKLLFHYYDKDFNNEADTPDNFQSRRPNTSFCFLDIRSPGLGDTAMYLCATSNEEGSTDTQYFGPGTRLTVL.

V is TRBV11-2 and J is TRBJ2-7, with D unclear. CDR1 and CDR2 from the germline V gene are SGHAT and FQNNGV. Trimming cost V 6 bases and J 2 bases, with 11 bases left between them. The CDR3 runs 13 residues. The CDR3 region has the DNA TGTGCCAGCAGTTCTCAGGCCCCCTACGAGCAGTACTTC. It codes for CASSSQAPYEQYF.

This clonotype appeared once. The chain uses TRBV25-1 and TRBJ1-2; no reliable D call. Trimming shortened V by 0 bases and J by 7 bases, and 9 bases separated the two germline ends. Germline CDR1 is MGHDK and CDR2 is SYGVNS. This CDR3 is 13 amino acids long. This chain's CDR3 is CASSEYFTAGYTF. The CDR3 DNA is TGTGCCAGCAGTGAATATTTCACAGCTGGCTACACCTTC.

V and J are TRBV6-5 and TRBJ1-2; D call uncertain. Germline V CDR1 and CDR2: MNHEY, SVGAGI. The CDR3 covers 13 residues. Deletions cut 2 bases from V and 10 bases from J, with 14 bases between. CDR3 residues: CASSYAQVEDYTF. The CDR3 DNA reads TGTGCCAGCAGTTACGCCCAGGTGGAAGACTACACCTTC.

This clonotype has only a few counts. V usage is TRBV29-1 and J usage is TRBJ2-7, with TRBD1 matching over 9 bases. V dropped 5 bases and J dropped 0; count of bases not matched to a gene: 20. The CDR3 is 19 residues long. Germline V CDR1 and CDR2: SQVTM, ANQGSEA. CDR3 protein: CSVQNDGTGRGRSSYEQYF. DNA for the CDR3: TGCAGCGTTCAGAACGACGGGACAGGGCGGGGACGGAGCTCCTACGAGCAGTACTTC.

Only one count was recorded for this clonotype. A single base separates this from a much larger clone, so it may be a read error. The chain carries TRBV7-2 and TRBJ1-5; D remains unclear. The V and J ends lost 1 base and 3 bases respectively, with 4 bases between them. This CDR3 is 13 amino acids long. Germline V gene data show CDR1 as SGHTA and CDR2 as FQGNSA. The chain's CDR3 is CASSLEVNQPQHF. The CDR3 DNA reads TGTGCCAGCAGCTTAGAGGTCAATCAGCCCCAGCATTTT.

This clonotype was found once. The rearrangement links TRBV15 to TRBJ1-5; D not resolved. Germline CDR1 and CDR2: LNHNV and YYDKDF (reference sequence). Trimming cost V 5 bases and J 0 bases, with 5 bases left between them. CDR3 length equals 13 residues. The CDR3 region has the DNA TGTGCCACCAGCCTCGATAGCAATCAGCCCCAGCATTTT. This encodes CATSLDSNQPQHF. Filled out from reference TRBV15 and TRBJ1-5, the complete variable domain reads DAMVIQNPRYQVTQFGKPVTLSCSQTLNHNVMYWYQQKSSQAPKLLFHYYDKDFNNEADTPDNFQSRRPNTSFCFLDIRSPGLGDTAMYLCATSLDSNQPQHFGDGTRLSIL.

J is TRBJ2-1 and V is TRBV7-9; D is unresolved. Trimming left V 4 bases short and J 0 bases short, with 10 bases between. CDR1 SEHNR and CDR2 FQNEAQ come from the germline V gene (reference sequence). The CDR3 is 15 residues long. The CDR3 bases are TGTGCCAGCAGCTCTTTGCAGAGCTCCTACAATGAGCAGTTCTTC. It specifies CASSSLQSSYNEQFF.

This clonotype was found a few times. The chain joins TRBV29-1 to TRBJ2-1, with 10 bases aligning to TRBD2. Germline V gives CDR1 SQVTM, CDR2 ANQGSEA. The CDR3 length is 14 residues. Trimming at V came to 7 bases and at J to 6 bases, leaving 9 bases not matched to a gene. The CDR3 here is CSGGAGGRTNEQFF. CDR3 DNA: TGCAGCGGGGGAGCGGGAGGGCGAACCAATGAGCAGTTCTTC.

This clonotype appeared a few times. As DNA, the CDR3 is TGTGCCAGCAGTTTCGGACTAGCGGGAGGGCCAGAGACCCAGTACTTC. Translation gives CASSFGLAGGPETQYF. J is TRBJ2-5 and V is TRBV27, with 15 bases fitting TRBD2. CDR3 length: 16 residues. With 3 bases clipped from V and 4 bases from J, the junction kept 3 bases outside the gene matches. CDR1 is MNHEY and CDR2 is SMNVEV in the germline V gene (reference sequence).

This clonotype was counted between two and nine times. Here the CDR3 reads CASSLAGRLLRGQYF. CDR3 coding DNA: TGTGCCAGCAGCTTGGCCGGCAGATTACTTAGGGGGCAGTACTTC. The chain uses TRBV5-6 and TRBJ2-7; possibly TRBD1 for D (5 bases). The germline CDR1 and CDR2 sequences are SGHDT and YYEEEE. V was pared by 0 bases and J by 9 bases, with 19 bases between. The CDR3 has 15 amino acids.

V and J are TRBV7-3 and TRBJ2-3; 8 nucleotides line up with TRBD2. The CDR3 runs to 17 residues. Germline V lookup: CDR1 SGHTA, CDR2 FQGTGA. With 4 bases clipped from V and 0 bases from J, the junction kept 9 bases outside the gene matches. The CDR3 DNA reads TGTGCCAGCAGCTCCTCCGACAGCGGGAGTAGCACAGATACGCAGTATTTT. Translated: CASSSSDSGSSTDTQYF.

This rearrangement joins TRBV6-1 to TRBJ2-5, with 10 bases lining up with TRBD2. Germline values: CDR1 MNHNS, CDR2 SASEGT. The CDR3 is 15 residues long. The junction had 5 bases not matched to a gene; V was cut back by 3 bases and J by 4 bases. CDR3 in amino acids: CASSDLAGAGETQYF. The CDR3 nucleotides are TGTGCCAGCAGTGACCTAGCGGGAGCGGGAGAGACCCAGTACTTC.

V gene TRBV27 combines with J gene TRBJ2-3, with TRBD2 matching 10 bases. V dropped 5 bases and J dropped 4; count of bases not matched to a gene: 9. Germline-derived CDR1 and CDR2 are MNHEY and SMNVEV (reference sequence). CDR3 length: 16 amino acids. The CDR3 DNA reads TGTGCCAGCAGTCCCCTAGCGGGAGACGGGTCAGATACGCAGTATTTT. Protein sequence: CASSPLAGDGSDTQYF.

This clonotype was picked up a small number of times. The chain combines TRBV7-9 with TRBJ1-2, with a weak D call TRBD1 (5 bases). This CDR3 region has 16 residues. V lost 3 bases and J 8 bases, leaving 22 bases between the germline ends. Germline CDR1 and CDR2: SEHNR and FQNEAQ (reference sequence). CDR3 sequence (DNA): TGTGCCAGCAGCTTGTCGTCGGGGGAAGCTTATTACGGCTACACCTTC. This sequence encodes CASSLSSGEAYYGYTF.

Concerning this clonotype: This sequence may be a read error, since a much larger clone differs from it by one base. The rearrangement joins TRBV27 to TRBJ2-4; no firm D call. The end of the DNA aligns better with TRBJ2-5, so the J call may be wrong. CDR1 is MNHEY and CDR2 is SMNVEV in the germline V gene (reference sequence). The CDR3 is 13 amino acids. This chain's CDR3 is CASSFSKCETQYF. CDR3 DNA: TGTGCCAGCAGTTTTTCGAAGTGTGAGACCCAGTACTTC.

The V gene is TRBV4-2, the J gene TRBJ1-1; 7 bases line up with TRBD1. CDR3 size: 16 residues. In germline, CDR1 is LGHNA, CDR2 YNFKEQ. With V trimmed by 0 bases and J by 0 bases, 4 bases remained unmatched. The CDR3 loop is CASSQDDRALNTEAFF. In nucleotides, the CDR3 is TGTGCCAGCAGCCAAGATGACAGGGCTTTGAACACTGAAGCTTTCTTT.

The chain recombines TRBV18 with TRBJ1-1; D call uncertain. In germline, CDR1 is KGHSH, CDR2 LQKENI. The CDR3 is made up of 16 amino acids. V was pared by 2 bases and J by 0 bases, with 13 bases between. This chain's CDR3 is CASSPGFHVLNTEAFF. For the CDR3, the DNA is TGTGCCAGCTCACCAGGCTTTCATGTTTTGAACACTGAAGCTTTCTTT.